Sequencing of this T cell receptor beta chain was carried out in a study of cytomegalovirus exposure and HLA in healthy donors. The study, taken as a whole, reports: In a later analysis, a missense DCLRE1C variant was linked to TCR beta V- and J-gene trimming. Fewer N-insertions (relative to the approximately 700-donor mean) were reportedly seen in an Asian-associated ancestry cluster in a later analysis. As was reported, the classifier diagnosed cytomegalovirus status with high specificity and sensitivity. Being productive about 87% or about 30% of the time was typical of most TCR beta V segments in an earlier analysis.

On this clone: The antigen is undetermined.

PCR primers comprised 60 Vbeta and 13 Jbeta primers. The repertoire was sequenced with immunoSEQ multiplex PCR; TCRdb's copy has only in-frame clones and lacks some. Of approximately 160,000 clones listed, 65% to 80% are singletons. This CDR3 comprises 14 residues. CDR1 is MDHEN and CDR2 is SYDVKM in the germline V gene. V shed 7 bases and J shed 2 bases, with 15 bases lying between them. The TCR sequence derives from a woman aged 25 to 39 in good health and CMV-seronegative. Sequencing input: PBMCs. The chain carries TRBV28 and TRBJ2-7, with D perhaps matching TRBD1 (6 bases). Here the CDR3 DNA reads TGTGCCAGCACCTGGGGGCGAAACACCTACGAGCAGTACTTC. Translation gives CASTWGRNTYEQYF.